Described below is a single TCR beta chain sequence and its context. What it binds is unknown. Measured with immunoSEQ multiplex PCR; TCRdb has only the in-frame clones, and not every one. The sample consists of approximately 25,000 clones, roughly 79% of them appearing once. The sample comes from a study of vaccination effects on CD4 cells after COVID-19. Before sequencing took place, the ViraFEST assay used viral peptide pools to expand antigen-specific CD4+ T cells. Researchers isolated CD4+ T cells once ten to eleven days of culture had elapsed. The participants, recipients of two vaccine doses, got either BNT162b2 or mRNA-1273. The researchers cultured roughly 2.2 million PBMC per well with roughly 11 IU/ml IL-2 and 8 to 10 ug/ml peptides. Half of the medium was exchanged for IL-2 medium on both days 3 and 7. This CDR3 region has 13 residues. V was trimmed by 4 bases and J by 0 bases, leaving 3 bases between them. Germline-derived CDR1 and CDR2 are SGHNT and YENEEA.

The receptor was derived from a human donor who received a COVID-19 vaccine. Some clones in this sample may be carry-over from other donors' samples. The source was CD4+ T cells from PBMCs cultured with SARS-CoV-2 spike peptides, collected after COVID-19 vaccination. The chain joins TRBV11-3 to TRBJ2-2; no reliable D call. CDR3 nucleotides: TGTGCCAGCAGCTCGACGAACACCGGGGAGCTGTTTTTT. Its protein product is CASSSTNTGELFF.